Below are 16 T cell receptor beta chains sequenced from a single sample in a study of control samples from healthy donors and cancer patients (dated by TCRdb to 2020 to 2021). The library was obtained by the immunoSEQ multiplex PCR assay. TCRdb carries this immuneACCESS record with in-frame sequences only. Its versions omit some clonotypes, under half of them owing to an unresolved V gene in the studies checked, with the rest unexplained. Present in this sample are 350,000 to 450,000 clones, around nine tenths of which were seen just once. The top ten clones comprise approximately 6.3% of the sample. Sequencing input: PBMCs. Source of these receptors: a man aged 40-50 years with head and neck cancer.

The CDR3 is CASSRGGTEAFF. The CDR3 bases are TGTGCCAGCAGCAGGGGTGGCACTGAAGCTTTCTTT. The chain carries TRBV9 and TRBJ1-1; D may be TRBD1 (5 bases). The germline V gene encodes CDR1 SGDLS and CDR2 YYNGEE. V lost 4 bases, J lost 4 bases, and 8 bases lay in between. The CDR3 covers 12 residues.

The V call is TRBV5-6, the J call TRBJ1-3; a possible D gene is TRBD1 (6 bases). This CDR3 region has 19 residues. From germline, CDR1 is SGHDT and CDR2 YYEEEE. Between the trimmed V and J ends, which lost 0 bases and 0 bases, there was a span of 19 bases. CDR3 DNA: TGTGCCAGCAGCTTGGAGGACCGCGACAGGCTCCTCTCTGGAAACACCATATATTTT. This encodes CASSLEDRDRLLSGNTIYF.

V usage is TRBV10-1 and J usage is TRBJ1-4; D unresolved. CDR1 is WNHNN and CDR2 is SYGVQD in the germline V gene (reference sequence). CDR3 length: 15 residues. V shed 1 base and J shed 5 bases, with 11 bases lying between them. CDR3 bases: TGCGCCAGCAGTGAGTGGGCAGGAGAGAATGAAAAACTGTTTTTT. Translation: CASSEWAGENEKLFF.

The rearrangement joins TRBV4-3 to TRBJ2-7; the D is unclear. The V end lost 1 base, the J end lost 3 bases, and 10 bases lay between the germline ends. The CDR3 has 14 residues. CDR1 is LGHNA and CDR2 is YSLEER in the germline V gene. The CDR3 region has the DNA TGCGCCAGCAGCCAAGGAATGAACTTCTACGAGCAGTACTTC. This gives the protein CASSQGMNFYEQYF.

This clone was recorded a few times. The chain carries TRBV25-1 and TRBJ2-1; 10 bases align to TRBD2. V was pared by 5 bases and J by 4 bases, with 5 bases of the junction left unmatched. The CDR3 runs to 15 residues. CDR1 is MGHDK, CDR2 SYGVNS, per germline. This CDR3 reads CASSPQRGGYNEQFF. The CDR3 nucleotides are TGTGCCAGCAGTCCCCAGCGGGGGGGATACAATGAGCAGTTCTTC.

The V and J genes are TRBV7-9 and TRBJ2-2; D remains ambiguous. Germline lookup yields CDR1 SEHNR and CDR2 FQNEAQ (reference sequence). V was cut by 1 base and J by 6 bases, with 12 bases left in between. This CDR3 is 15 amino acids long. The CDR3: CASSLGPALSGELFF. In DNA form, the CDR3 reads TGTGCCAGCAGCTTAGGGCCCGCTCTGTCCGGGGAGCTGTTTTTT.

The CDR3 is CASSHQVAGADLSYEQYF. As DNA, the CDR3 is TGTGCCAGCAGCCACCAGGTAGCGGGAGCCGACCTCTCCTACGAGCAGTACTTC. The V and J genes are TRBV3-1 (or the pseudogene TRBV3-2) and TRBJ2-7; 9 bases are a match to TRBD2. Trimming removed 3 bases from V and 0 bases from J; junction bases left unmatched: 12. The CDR3 extends over 18 amino acids. Germline CDR1 is LGHDT and CDR2 is YNNKEL (reference sequence).

The chain is built from TRBV28 and TRBJ1-6; the match to TRBD1 covers 7 bases. The CDR3 extends over 11 amino acids. Germline lookup yields CDR1 MDHEN and CDR2 SYDVKM. Trimming removed 7 bases from V and 18 bases from J; junction bases left unmatched: 9. The CDR3 is CASTEGQRAHF. CDR3 DNA sequence: TGTGCCAGCACCGAGGGACAGAGGGCCCACTTT.

The chain uses TRBV28 and TRBJ1-4; the D is unclear. The CDR3 totals 13 residues. V was pared by 8 bases and J by 5 bases, with 12 bases between. Germline CDR1 and CDR2: MDHEN and SYDVKM. The CDR3, as DNA: TGTGCCAGCTCCACCCACGTGAATGAAAAACTGTTTTTT. It encodes CASSTHVNEKLFF. Full variable domain (remainder filled in from reference TRBV28 and TRBJ1-4): DVKVTQSSRYLVKRTGEKVFLECVQDMDHENMFWYRQDPGLGLRLIYFSYDVKMKEKGDIPEGYSVSREKKERFSLILESASTNQTSMYLCASSTHVNEKLFFGSGTQLSVL.

The V gene is TRBV11-2, the J gene TRBJ2-5, with D perhaps being TRBD1 or TRBD2 (5 bases each). The CDR3 loop spans 13 amino acids. Germline lookup yields CDR1 SGHAT and CDR2 FQNNGV. The V gene lost 5 bases and the J gene lost 2 bases, with 9 bases spanning the gap. CDR3: CASSRDGQETQYF. The CDR3 nucleotides read TGTGCCAGCAGCCGGGACGGACAAGAGACCCAGTACTTC.

This chain joins TRBV27 and TRBJ1-1; D possibly corresponds to TRBD1 (5 bases). CDR1 and CDR2 (germline): MNHEY, SMNVEV (reference sequence). This CDR3 spans 15 amino acids. Trimming cost V 0 bases and J 1 base, with 9 bases left between them. In nucleotides, the CDR3 is TGTGCCAGCAGTTTATCGGGGGGAAAGAACACTGAAGCTTTCTTT. Translated: CASSLSGGKNTEAFF.

J is TRBJ2-3 and V is TRBV5-1, with TRBD1 identical over 8 bases. There are 18 residues in the CDR3. J lost 5 bases, V lost 0 bases, and 14 bases had no gene match. Germline-derived CDR1 and CDR2 are SGHRS and YFSETQ. The CDR3 sequence: CASSLALQGAIGRDTQYF. CDR3 DNA: TGCGCCAGCAGCTTGGCCCTGCAGGGGGCTATCGGGAGAGATACGCAGTATTTT.

CDR3 sequence (DNA): TGTGCCAGCCGGGGGCCAGAGAGAAACTATGGCTACACCTTC. This encodes CASRGPERNYGYTF. The V call is TRBV7-9, the J call TRBJ1-2; maybe TRBD1 (6 bases). The V and J ends lost 8 bases and 2 bases respectively, with 15 bases between them. CDR1 and CDR2 (germline): SEHNR, FQNEAQ (reference sequence). The CDR3 has 14 residues.

V is TRBV4-1 and J is TRBJ2-1; 8 nucleotides match TRBD1. This CDR3 is 16 amino acids long. V shed 0 bases and J 7 bases; nucleotides not matched to a gene: 8. Germline V gives CDR1 MGHRA, CDR2 YSYEKL. In DNA, the CDR3 is TGCGCCAGCAGCCAAGAAGGACAGGGAAGACCGAATGAGCAGTTCTTC. Translation gives CASSQEGQGRPNEQFF.

This clone has more than one count but fewer than ten. The genes are TRBV15 and TRBJ1-2, with D unresolved. Germline values: CDR1 LNHNV, CDR2 YYDKDF (reference sequence). CDR3 length: 12 amino acids. V was trimmed by 2 bases and J by 4 bases, leaving 5 bases between them. CDR3 in amino acids: CATSRPSYGYTF. In DNA, the CDR3 is TGTGCCACCAGCAGACCTTCCTATGGCTACACCTTC.

V and J are TRBV11-2 and TRBJ2-1, with 11 bases fitting TRBD2. Germline CDR1 SGHAT, CDR2 FQNNGV. CDR3 size: 15 residues. V lost 5 bases, J lost 4 bases, and 4 bases stayed unmatched. CDR3 DNA: TGTGCCAGCAGCGTGGGACTAGCGGATTACAATGAGCAGTTCTTC. Amino acid sequence: CASSVGLADYNEQFF.